This T cell receptor beta chain was identified in a study of OX40 agonist ivuxolimab in advanced cancers. Overall study: Cancers in dose escalation were hepatocellular, melanoma, renal cell and head and neck. Study-level points and caveats: Researchers report that CD8+ T cells had, on average, more expanded clones than CD4+.

This CDR3 contains 16 residues. Between the trimmed V and J ends, which lost 0 bases and 0 bases, there was a span of 11 bases. Per germline, CDR1 MGHRA and CDR2 YSYEKL. Autoimmune disease history or systemic immunosuppression was exclusionary. To note about this clone: As yet, its antigen is unknown.

The protocol was immunoSEQ multiplex PCR, while the TCRdb copy is restricted to in-frame clones and leaves out a portion. Among about 130,000 clones listed, about nine tenths were seen once. The rearrangement joins TRBV4-1 to TRBJ1-2; weak D call: TRBD1 (6 bases). The receptor's source is an adult with an advanced solid tumor such as melanoma, head and neck, liver or kidney cancer. Source: CD4+ or CD8+ T cells sorted from blood, taken in a trial of the OX40 agonist ivuxolimab. CDR3 region: CASSQEGGGPNYGYTF. CDR3 DNA: TGCGCCAGCAGCCAAGAGGGCGGGGGCCCTAACTATGGCTACACCTTC.